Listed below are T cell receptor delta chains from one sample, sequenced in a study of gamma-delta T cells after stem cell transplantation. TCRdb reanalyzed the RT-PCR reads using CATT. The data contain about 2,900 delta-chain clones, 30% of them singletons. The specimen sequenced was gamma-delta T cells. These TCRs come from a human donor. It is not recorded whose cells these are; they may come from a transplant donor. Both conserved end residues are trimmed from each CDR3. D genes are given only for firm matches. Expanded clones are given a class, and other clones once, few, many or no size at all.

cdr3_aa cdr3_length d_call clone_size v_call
ALGSPPGTVLPLLGGRRSLYTDKLI 25 TRDD3 . TRDV1
ACDPLLGDTRGDKLI 15 TRDD3 medium-sized TRDV2
AARSGGDYTDKLI 13 . . TRAV29/DV5
ACDTVGHWGPDKLI 14 TRDD3 medium-sized TRDV2
ALGPTNGWGIQGELI 15 TRDD3 few TRDV1
ALGELGIGGPYTDKLI 16 TRDD3 few TRDV1
ACDTVGYSTDKLI 13 TRDD3 few TRDV2
ACDTLGGDKLI 11 TRDD3 medium-sized TRDV2
ACDFVLGSGDKLI 13 . large TRDV2
ALVGILGDNVADKLI 15 TRDD3 . TRDV1
ACDSGPWGIRRNLTAQLF 18 TRDD3 medium-sized TRDV2
ACDTIGPANWGTLSSYTDKLI 21 TRDD3 . TRDV2
ACDTVPGLGDSSYTDKLI 18 TRDD3 few TRDV2
ACDELGVDTDKLI 13 . large TRDV2
ACDTLGVEGEYTDKLI 16 TRDD3 . TRDV2
ACDSTGAYSSWDTRQMF 17 TRDD3 medium-sized TRDV2
ALGELSTLGLGDRCDKLI 18 TRDD3 once TRDV1
ACDTLGDTRGDDKLI 15 TRDD3 medium-sized TRDV2
ACDNLLGDTYTDKLI 15 TRDD3 medium-sized TRDV2
ACDSLDWGIGPDDKLI 16 TRDD3 few TRDV2
ACDTLGENLSTDKLI 15 TRDD3 large TRDV2
ACDHVLGDPPTPYTDKLI 18 TRDD3 large TRDV2